This TCR beta chain was sequenced in a study of T cells in Graves' hyperthyroidism and ophthalmopathy. Study-wide results and limits: Model-based prediction identified ophthalmopathy a median 6.5 months prior to its onset. In the blood, most expanded thyroid clonotypes above 0.001 appeared as well.

For the diagnoses, clinical symptoms, serum thyroxine and TRAb, thyroid ultrasound and orbital computed tomography were used. Concerning this clonotype itself: Antigen specificity is unknown.

Trimming pared 3 bases from V and 5 bases from J, leaving 13 bases between. Germline assignment: CDR1 DFQATT and CDR2 SNEGSKA (reference sequence). There are 13 residues in the CDR3. RNA transcripts served as the template for amplifying TCR beta CDR3 regions. A set of HTBI primers served as the primers for a first-round RT-PCR of the TCR CDR3. Using its own MiXCR run on the multiplex PCR reads, TCRdb lists one record per CDR3 protein. The sample comprises over 500,000 distinct CDR3 sequences, 35% to 50% of which are singletons, and 44% rests with the top ten. This receptor was taken from an adult woman with Graves' disease, either hyperthyroidism or ophthalmopathy (not recorded which). The material sequenced was peripheral blood or thyroid tissue (not recorded which). The genes are TRBV20-1 and TRBJ2-5; no clear D gene. This CDR3 reads CSASRLPRETQYF. The CDR3 DNA is TGCAGTGCTAGCCGGCTCCCCAGGGAGACCCAGTACTTC.